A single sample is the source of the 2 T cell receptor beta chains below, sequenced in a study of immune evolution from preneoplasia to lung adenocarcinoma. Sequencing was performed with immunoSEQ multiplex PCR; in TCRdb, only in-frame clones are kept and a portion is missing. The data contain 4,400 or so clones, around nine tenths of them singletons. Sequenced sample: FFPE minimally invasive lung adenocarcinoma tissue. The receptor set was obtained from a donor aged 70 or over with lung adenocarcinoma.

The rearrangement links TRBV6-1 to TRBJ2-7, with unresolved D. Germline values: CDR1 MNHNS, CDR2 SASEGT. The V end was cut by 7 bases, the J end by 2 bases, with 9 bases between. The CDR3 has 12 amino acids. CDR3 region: CASTPDAYEQYF. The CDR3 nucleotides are TGTGCCAGCACCCCCGACGCCTACGAGCAGTACTTC.

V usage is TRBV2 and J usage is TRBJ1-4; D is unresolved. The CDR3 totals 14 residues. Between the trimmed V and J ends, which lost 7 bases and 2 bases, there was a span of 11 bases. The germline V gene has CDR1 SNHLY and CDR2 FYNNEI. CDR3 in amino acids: CASKRLLTNEKLFF. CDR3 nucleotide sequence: TGTGCCAGCAAACGGTTATTGACTAATGAAAAACTGTTTTTT.